The entry that follows covers one TCR beta chain sequence. The data are from a study of OX40 agonist ivuxolimab in advanced cancers. Profiling relied on immunoSEQ multiplex PCR, and the TCRdb table lists in-frame clones only, not all of them. Of approximately 79,000 clones listed, around nine tenths are singletons. Germline assignment: CDR1 SGHRS and CDR2 YFSETQ. This CDR3 has 15 residues. The junction had 5 bases not matched to a gene; V was cut back by 0 bases and J by 3 bases. The source is an adult with an advanced solid tumor such as melanoma, head and neck, liver or kidney cancer. The specimen was CD4+ or CD8+ T cells sorted from blood, collected in a trial of the OX40 agonist ivuxolimab. The V gene is TRBV5-1, the J gene TRBJ2-5; 7 bases match TRBD1. CDR3 loop: CASSLGNDREETQYF. CDR3 DNA: TGCGCCAGCAGCTTGGGAAATGACAGGGAAGAGACCCAGTACTTC.